This is a list of T cell receptor beta chains from one sample in a study of OX40 agonist ivuxolimab in advanced cancers. TCRdb's table, derived via immunoSEQ multiplex PCR, lists solely in-frame clones and lacks some. The top ten hold approximately 0.3% of the sample, which has 90,000 or so clones, roughly nine tenths seen once. This specimen consisted of CD4+ or CD8+ T cells sorted from blood, obtained in a trial of the OX40 agonist ivuxolimab. These receptors were taken from an adult with an advanced solid tumor such as melanoma, head and neck, liver or kidney cancer. Each CDR3 is given with its conserved first and last residue. A D gene is named only where the DNA matches it firmly.

j_call: TRBJ2-1; v_call: TRBV11-3; d_call: -; cdr3_aa: CASSSGNSYNEQFF
j_call: TRBJ2-4; v_call: TRBV5-1; d_call: -; cdr3_aa: CASSLLPGDLPNIQYF
j_call: TRBJ1-2; v_call: TRBV7-2; d_call: -; cdr3_aa: CASSVGQNYGYTF
j_call: TRBJ1-1; v_call: TRBV18; d_call: TRBD1; cdr3_aa: CASSRDRVATEAFF
j_call: TRBJ2-2; v_call: TRBV9; d_call: -; cdr3_aa: CASSQTAQEPTGELFF
j_call: TRBJ2-7; v_call: TRBV5-8; d_call: TRBD1; cdr3_aa: CASSKSGTGSWEQYF
j_call: TRBJ2-3; v_call: TRBV2; d_call: -; cdr3_aa: CASPPPTWASTDTQYF
j_call: TRBJ2-3; v_call: TRBV6-4; d_call: TRBD1; cdr3_aa: CASSDGATGGTDTQYF
j_call: TRBJ1-2; v_call: TRBV14; d_call: -; cdr3_aa: CASSGYANYGYTF
j_call: TRBJ1-5; v_call: TRBV2; d_call: -; cdr3_aa: CASSKTDNQPQHF
j_call: TRBJ2-5; v_call: TRBV15; d_call: TRBD1; cdr3_aa: CATSHETIRQGAKQETQYF
j_call: TRBJ2-3; v_call: TRBV30; d_call: TRBD2; cdr3_aa: CAWSVQLAGGPRDTQYF
j_call: TRBJ1-2; v_call: TRBV4-2; d_call: -; cdr3_aa: CASSQAGPQSYGYTF
j_call: TRBJ2-3; v_call: TRBV5-1; d_call: -; cdr3_aa: CASSSLRGVTDTQYF
j_call: TRBJ2-3; v_call: TRBV4-3; d_call: -; cdr3_aa: CASSQVPSTDTQYF
j_call: TRBJ2-3; v_call: TRBV19; d_call: TRBD1; cdr3_aa: CASRTGTPSTDTQYF
j_call: TRBJ2-7; v_call: TRBV14; d_call: -; cdr3_aa: CASSQQGISYEQYF
j_call: TRBJ2-5; v_call: TRBV5-1; d_call: -; cdr3_aa: CASSLGQGLQETQYF
j_call: TRBJ1-2; v_call: TRBV7-9; d_call: -; cdr3_aa: CASSLKAGANLYGYTF
j_call: TRBJ2-5; v_call: TRBV5-1; d_call: -; cdr3_aa: CASSWGHQETQYF
j_call: TRBJ2-5; v_call: TRBV2; d_call: TRBD2; cdr3_aa: CASSYGGEETQYF
j_call: TRBJ1-1; v_call: TRBV19; d_call: -; cdr3_aa: CASSIEVRTEAFF
j_call: TRBJ2-1; v_call: TRBV27; d_call: -; cdr3_aa: CASSKQGPNEQFF
j_call: TRBJ2-1; v_call: TRBV27; d_call: -; cdr3_aa: CASSFSRVQAGKHYNEQFF
j_call: TRBJ2-5; v_call: TRBV5-6; d_call: -; cdr3_aa: CASSLFLRFQETQYF
j_call: TRBJ2-1; v_call: TRBV6-4; d_call: TRBD1; cdr3_aa: CASSLTGGIGNEQFF
j_call: TRBJ2-3; v_call: TRBV7-8; d_call: -; cdr3_aa: CASSPPGSHVDTQYF
j_call: TRBJ2-7; v_call: TRBV4-1; d_call: TRBD1; cdr3_aa: CASSQRYIRDRGSYEQYF
j_call: TRBJ2-1; v_call: TRBV13; d_call: -; cdr3_aa: CASSKPGGLSYNEQFF
j_call: TRBJ2-6; v_call: TRBV19; d_call: TRBD1; cdr3_aa: CASKSGGNSGANVLTF
j_call: TRBJ2-3; v_call: TRBV9; d_call: TRBD2; cdr3_aa: CASSDRTSVTDTQYF
j_call: TRBJ1-1; v_call: TRBV27; d_call: -; cdr3_aa: CASSYAGGRAFF
j_call: TRBJ2-3; v_call: TRBV5-4; d_call: -; cdr3_aa: CASSLAGVGDTQYF
j_call: TRBJ1-4; v_call: TRBV9; d_call: -; cdr3_aa: CASSVGGNEKLFF
j_call: TRBJ2-3; v_call: TRBV5-4; d_call: TRBD2; cdr3_aa: CASSFSGGANDTQYF
j_call: TRBJ2-3; v_call: TRBV29-1; d_call: -; cdr3_aa: CSARLLDTQYF
j_call: TRBJ2-7; v_call: TRBV2; d_call: -; cdr3_aa: CASRRDGYEQYF
j_call: TRBJ2-1; v_call: TRBV7-9; d_call: TRBD2; cdr3_aa: CASSFSGSNEQFF
j_call: TRBJ2-1; v_call: TRBV7-9; d_call: TRBD2; cdr3_aa: CASSAPSGSRDEQFF
j_call: TRBJ2-7; v_call: TRBV9; d_call: -; cdr3_aa: CASSVEVDSAYEQYF
j_call: TRBJ2-3; v_call: TRBV14; d_call: -; cdr3_aa: CASSKVVPGLRGADTQYF
j_call: TRBJ2-7; v_call: TRBV5-4; d_call: TRBD1; cdr3_aa: CASSLPEGGLAKQYF
j_call: TRBJ2-7; v_call: TRBV7-2; d_call: -; cdr3_aa: CASSLAGGSYEQYF
j_call: TRBJ1-2; v_call: TRBV28; d_call: -; cdr3_aa: CASRSSPSAFYGYTF
j_call: TRBJ1-6; v_call: TRBV2; d_call: TRBD1; cdr3_aa: CASSGGNYSPLHF
j_call: TRBJ2-7; v_call: TRBV19; d_call: -; cdr3_aa: CASSMGPSLHYEQYF
j_call: TRBJ2-2; v_call: TRBV7-9; d_call: -; cdr3_aa: CASNIWGENTGELFF
j_call: TRBJ1-1; v_call: TRBV7-3; d_call: -; cdr3_aa: CASSLSGKNTEAFF
j_call: TRBJ2-2; v_call: TRBV9; d_call: TRBD2; cdr3_aa: CASSVVTSGYTGELFF
j_call: TRBJ1-3; v_call: TRBV7-3; d_call: TRBD1; cdr3_aa: CASSLTGAGSGNTIYF
j_call: TRBJ2-2; v_call: TRBV7-2; d_call: -; cdr3_aa: CASSLMLAKAGELFF
j_call: TRBJ2-2; v_call: TRBV6-6; d_call: TRBD2; cdr3_aa: CASSYLRGGSGELFF
j_call: TRBJ2-7; v_call: TRBV6-6; d_call: TRBD2; cdr3_aa: CASSYFTSGNYEQYF
j_call: TRBJ1-1; v_call: TRBV15; d_call: -; cdr3_aa: CATSRDLIGFSNTEAFF
j_call: TRBJ2-7; v_call: TRBV4-3; d_call: TRBD2; cdr3_aa: CASSQGSGVNSYEQYF
j_call: TRBJ2-7; v_call: TRBV2; d_call: TRBD2; cdr3_aa: CASTLTSGGPYEQYF
j_call: TRBJ2-2; v_call: TRBV19; d_call: -; cdr3_aa: CASSPDRTGELFF
j_call: TRBJ1-2; v_call: TRBV28; d_call: -; cdr3_aa: CASSTGGGVYGYTF
j_call: TRBJ1-5; v_call: TRBV7-8; d_call: -; cdr3_aa: CASSGQTFDQPQHF
j_call: TRBJ2-4; v_call: TRBV7-2; d_call: -; cdr3_aa: CASSQVAGAAKNIQYF